One and the same sample provided the 13 T cell receptor beta chains below, sequenced in a study of OX40 agonist ivuxolimab in advanced cancers. The assay was immunoSEQ multiplex PCR, and TCRdb's table has in-frame clones only and misses some. The top ten clones hold 8% to 10% of a sample with around 76,000 clones, roughly 90% of them seen once. The specimen was CD4+ or CD8+ T cells sorted from blood, collected in a trial of the OX40 agonist ivuxolimab. All receptors come from an adult with an advanced solid tumor such as melanoma, head and neck, liver or kidney cancer.

The CDR3 loop reads CASSRSGTANTGELFF. In DNA form, the CDR3 reads TGTGCCAGCAGCCGTTCCGGGACAGCCAACACCGGGGAGCTGTTTTTT. The V gene is TRBV9, the J gene TRBJ2-2, with 7 nucleotides matching TRBD1. There are 16 residues in the CDR3. Germline CDR1 reads SGDLS; CDR2 reads YYNGEE. Trimming removed 4 bases from V and 2 bases from J; junction bases left unmatched: 8.

A word on this clone: Other nucleotide sequences in the sample specify the same CDR3. The gene calls are TRBV18 and TRBJ2-5; TRBD1 agrees at 8 bases. In germline, CDR1 is KGHSH, CDR2 LQKENI. V gave up 3 bases and J gave up 3 bases; unmatched junction bases: 3. This CDR3 is built from 14 residues. CDR3 DNA sequence: TGTGCCAGCTCACCGAACAGGGGGAAAGAGACCCAGTACTTC. This translates into CASSPNRGKETQYF. Complete variable domain (other parts from reference TRBV18 and TRBJ2-5): NAGVMQNPRHLVRRRGQEARLRCSPMKGHSHVYWYRQLPEEGLKFMVYLQKENIIDESGMPKERFSAEFPKEGPSILRIQQVVRGDSAAYFCASSPNRGKETQYFGPGTRLLVL.

The chain has TRBV18 and TRBJ2-2; 8 bases are shared with TRBD2. The germline V gene has CDR1 KGHSH and CDR2 LQKENI. CDR3 length: 16 amino acids. V was clipped by 6 bases and J by 1 base; unmatched bases: 7. The CDR3 DNA reads as TGTGCCAGCTCCAAGGTGAGCGGGAGGAACACCGGGGAGCTGTTTTTT. Amino acid sequence: CASSKVSGRNTGELFF.

This rearrangement joins TRBV19 to TRBJ1-2; TRBD1 aligns across 7 bases. The CDR3 sequence is 14 residues long. With V trimmed by 5 bases and J by 8 bases, 11 bases remained unmatched. Germline CDR1 is LNHDA and CDR2 is SQIVND (reference sequence). CDR3 amino acids: CASSEDRWRKGYTF. CDR3 coding DNA: TGTGCCAGTAGTGAGGACAGGTGGCGTAAAGGCTACACCTTC. The whole variable domain, filled in from reference TRBV19 and TRBJ1-2, reads DGGITQSPKYLFRKEGQNVTLSCEQNLNHDAMYWYRQDPGQGLRLIYYSQIVNDFQKGDIAEGYSVSREKKESFPLTVTSAQKNPTAFYLCASSEDRWRKGYTFGSGTRLTVV.

This clone was seen more than once but under ten times. The chain employs TRBV10-1 and TRBJ1-2; D possibly corresponds to TRBD1 (6 bases). Germline CDR1 WNHNN, CDR2 SYGVQD (reference sequence). V shed 3 bases and J shed 4 bases, with 9 bases lying between them. CDR3 length equals 13 residues. CDR3 region: CASSEGGSYGYTF. The CDR3 DNA sequence: TGCGCCAGCAGTGAAGGGGGAAGCTATGGCTACACCTTC.

This chain uses TRBV27 with TRBJ1-6; TRBD1 is a possible D gene (5 bases). The germline V gene encodes CDR1 MNHEY and CDR2 SMNVEV (reference sequence). The V and J ends lost 3 bases and 7 bases respectively, with 16 bases between them. This CDR3 has 16 amino acids. Here the CDR3 reads CASSFVGVGSNSPLHF. In nucleotides, the CDR3 is TGTGCCAGCAGTTTTGTAGGGGTTGGCTCGAATTCACCCCTCCACTTT.

This chain connects TRBV4-2 to TRBJ2-7, with TRBD2 matching 10 bases. Germline CDR1 LGHNA, CDR2 YNFKEQ. Losses at the gene ends were 0 bases for V and 3 bases for J; bases not matched to a gene: 17. This CDR3 contains 20 residues. CDR3 region: CASSQELPGGLAGVGYEQYF. For the CDR3, the DNA is TGTGCCAGCAGCCAAGAACTGCCCGGCGGGCTAGCGGGAGTGGGCTACGAGCAGTACTTC.

The chain is built from TRBV6-5 and TRBJ2-7, with 9 bases aligning to TRBD1. The germline V gene encodes CDR1 MNHEY and CDR2 SVGAGI. The CDR3 has 15 residues. Trimming took 6 bases from V and 5 from J; bases not matched to a gene: 11. The CDR3 region is CASRLIRDRVHEQYF. The CDR3 region has the DNA TGTGCCAGCAGGCTTATCCGGGACAGGGTCCACGAGCAGTACTTC.

The rearrangement joins TRBV18 to TRBJ1-3; D might be TRBD1 (5 bases). From germline, CDR1 is KGHSH and CDR2 LQKENI. V was cut by 3 bases and J by 2 bases, with 8 bases left in between. The CDR3 sequence is 14 residues long. The CDR3 protein is CASSPPGTGNTIYF. The CDR3 nucleotides read TGTGCCAGCTCACCCCCAGGGACTGGAAACACCATATATTTT.

CDR3 protein: CASTPQGSYNEQFF. As DNA, the CDR3 is TGTGCCAGCACCCCCCAGGGGTCCTACAATGAGCAGTTCTTC. The chain combines TRBV6-1 with TRBJ2-1; TRBD1 might be the D (6 bases). Germline V gene sequence: CDR1 MNHNS, CDR2 SASEGT. This CDR3 spans 14 amino acids. V lost 7 bases to trimming and J lost 1 base, with 11 bases between them.

This clone was seen just once. The gene calls are TRBV7-9 and TRBJ2-3, with D unclear. There are 16 residues in the CDR3. The V gene lost 5 bases and the J gene lost 2 bases, with 17 bases spanning the gap. CDR1 is SEHNR, CDR2 FQNEAQ, per germline (reference sequence). CDR3 in DNA: TGTGCCAGCAGCAAAATTTTCGAACTCCACACAGATACGCAGTATTTT. Protein product: CASSKIFELHTDTQYF.

V is TRBV27 and J is TRBJ2-4; no firm D call. Trimming left V 1 base short and J 0 bases short, with 13 bases between. Germline assignment: CDR1 MNHEY and CDR2 SMNVEV (reference sequence). CDR3 length: 17 residues. Here the CDR3 reads CASSLLFQILAKNIQYF. In DNA form, the CDR3 reads TGTGCCAGCAGTTTATTATTCCAGATTCTAGCCAAAAACATTCAGTACTTC.

This clone was observed a handful of times. The chain links TRBV6-6 to TRBJ1-6; D gene ambiguous. In germline, CDR1 is MNHNY, CDR2 SVGAGI (reference sequence). CDR3 size: 14 residues. V was cut by 6 bases and J by 5 bases, with 11 bases left in between. The CDR3 loop reads CASSLWTDNSPLHF. The CDR3 region has the DNA TGTGCCAGCAGCCTCTGGACGGATAATTCACCCCTCCACTTT.